This entry is about one TCR beta chain. Its antigen is undetermined. These data belong to a study of immune cell composition in non-small cell lung cancer. Findings and caveats of the study: Squamous carcinomas (approximately 75%) more often had tumour-associated clones >0.5% than adenocarcinomas (around 33%). Shared sequences between tumour-reactive and dominant in vivo clones were not proven. Overall clonality, unlike maximal tumour-associated clone frequency, did not predict TIL reactivity.

Trimming removed 5 bases from V and 6 bases from J; junction bases left unmatched: 3. Looked up from germline, CDR1 is DFQATT and CDR2 is SNEGSKA (reference sequence). The CDR3 sequence is 11 residues long. Some clones are missing from TCRdb's copy, which holds only in-frame ones; the method was immunoSEQ multiplex PCR. Seen here are roughly 3,000 clones, around 72% observed once, and the top ten hold roughly 18%. Normal lung sampling was at least 3 cm from the tumour, as distant as possible. These data also featured in a second study, about CD4 T cells in lung cancer. That investigation notes: Blood T cells were screened for responses to candidate mutation neoepitopes.

The TCR was taken from a human donor with non-small cell lung cancer. Material: non-adjacent lung tissue. The V gene is TRBV20-1, the J gene TRBJ1-1; 7 nucleotides align to TRBD1. Written as DNA, the CDR3 is TGCAGTGCTGCGGACAGGTCTGAAGCTTTCTTT. It encodes CSAADRSEAFF.